The 14 T cell receptor beta chains in this list originate from one sample, sequenced in a study of blood T cells in healthy people across ages. Using a J-beta primer mix together with a sample-barcoded 5' primer, a second PCR was run for roughly 7 to 11 cycles. TCRdb reanalysed the 5' RACE reads using MiXCR and keeps one entry per CDR3 protein. There are 1,300,000 or so distinct CDR3 sequences in the sample; approximately 60% occur only once, and 5.5% to 8% lies in the top ten. The source material was blood. Every receptor here comes from a man between 18 and 29 years old in good health.

This clonotype has just one count. V usage is TRBV28 and J usage is TRBJ2-7, with TRBD2 as a possible D gene (5 bases). The germline V and J ends were trimmed by 3 bases and 1 base, with 10 bases remaining between them. The CDR3 is 14 amino acids. The germline CDR1 and CDR2 sequences are MDHEN and SYDVKM. The chain's CDR3 is CASSFLRTSYEQYF. CDR3 sequence (DNA): TGTGCCAGCAGTTTTCTCAGGACTTCCTACGAGCAGTACTTC.

The chain is built from TRBV20-1 and TRBJ2-1, with 10 bases lining up with TRBD2. Unmatched junction bases numbered 2, after V lost 4 bases and J lost 2 bases. The CDR3 totals 14 residues. Germline CDR1 DFQATT, CDR2 SNEGSKA (reference sequence). The CDR3 nucleotides are TGCAGTGCTACTAGCGGGAGCGCCTACAATGAGCAGTTCTTC. The encoded protein is CSATSGSAYNEQFF.

The chain combines TRBV27 with TRBJ2-1; 12 bases map to TRBD2. The CDR3 loop spans 12 amino acids. V lost 6 bases and J lost 12; bases outside the gene matches: 3. CDR1 is MNHEY, CDR2 SMNVEV, per germline (reference sequence). CDR3 nucleotide sequence: TGTGCCAGCAGAGGACTAGCGGGACGGCAGTTCTTC. It encodes CASRGLAGRQFF.

This clonotype turned up a few times. V gene TRBV24-1 combines with J gene TRBJ2-4; 11 nucleotides match TRBD1. J lost 6 bases, V lost 7 bases, and 1 base had no gene match. Germline loops: CDR1 KGHDR, CDR2 SFDVKD. The CDR3 has 13 residues. This CDR3 is CATRGTGGNIQYF. The CDR3 DNA follows: TGTGCCACCAGGGGGACAGGGGGAAACATTCAGTACTTC.

The chain joins TRBV5-1 to TRBJ2-7, with TRBD2 matching over 15 bases. CDR1 is SGHRS and CDR2 is YFSETQ in the germline V gene. The ends lost 4 bases at V and 3 bases at J; junction bases unmatched: 11. This CDR3 has 18 residues. CDR3 loop: CASSPGLAGGGSYYEQYF. In nucleotides, the CDR3 is TGCGCCAGCAGCCCGGGACTAGCGGGAGGCGGTTCCTACTACGAGCAGTACTTC.

CDR3 DNA: TGTGCCAGCACTGGGACACCCGATAGAGTGATGTTTTTT. Translated, it gives CASTGTPDRVMFF. The gene calls are TRBV28 and TRBJ1-4, with D tentatively TRBD1 (6 bases). In germline, CDR1 is MDHEN, CDR2 SYDVKM. The length of the CDR3 is 13 residues. Trimming took off 7 bases at V and 15 bases at J, with 21 bases between the two ends.

J is TRBJ2-3 and V is TRBV20-1; D uncertain. Trimming stripped 1 base from V and 6 bases from J, with 20 bases between. CDR1 DFQATT and CDR2 SNEGSKA come from the germline V gene (reference sequence). The CDR3 totals 16 residues. The CDR3 loop is CSARGIPFKTADTQYF. The CDR3 region has the DNA TGCAGTGCTAGAGGGATCCCTTTCAAGACCGCGGATACGCAGTATTTT.

The chain recombines TRBV7-2 with TRBJ2-3; TRBD2 agrees at 9 bases. The CDR3 totals 12 residues. Looked up from germline, CDR1 is SGHTA and CDR2 is FQGNSA. V shed 3 bases and J 12 bases; nucleotides not matched to a gene: 4. CDR3 sequence reads: CASSFIAGDQYF. The DNA of the CDR3 is TGTGCCAGCAGCTTTATAGCGGGGGACCAGTATTTT. Variable domain in full (rest from reference TRBV7-2 and TRBJ2-3): GAGVSQSPSNKVTEKGKDVELRCDPISGHTALYWYRQSLGQGLEFLIYFQGNSAPDKSGLPSDRFSAERTGGSVSTLTIQRTQQEDSAVYLCASSFIAGDQYFGPGTRLTVL.

This clonotype was seen only once. V gene TRBV15 combines with J gene TRBJ2-4; D is uncertain. The V gene lost 1 base and the J gene lost 6 bases, with 4 bases spanning the gap. The CDR3 totals 12 residues. The germline V gene encodes CDR1 LNHNV and CDR2 YYDKDF (reference sequence). Here the CDR3 DNA reads TGTGCCACCAGCAGAGGATTAAACATTCAGTACTTC. This translates into CATSRGLNIQYF.

For this clonotype: The junction departs from the called germline gene at one end, perhaps through a read error. The chain joins TRBV11-2 to TRBJ2-3; D is unclear. The CDR3 runs to 14 residues. CDR1 and CDR2 (germline): SGHAT, FQNNGV. The CDR3 spells CASSFAGLGDTQYF. CDR3 DNA sequence: TGTGCCAGTAGCTTTGCCGGTCTCGGAGATACGCAGTATTTT.

The genes are TRBV29-1 and TRBJ2-3; D ambiguous. The germline CDR1 and CDR2 sequences are SQVTM and ANQGSEA. Trimming removed 7 bases from V and 6 bases from J, with 11 bases in between. CDR3 length equals 11 residues. CDR3 bases: TGCAGCGCCGATTTACTGGATACGCAGTATTTT. It translates to CSADLLDTQYF.

V is TRBV29-1 and J is TRBJ2-2, with D hard to call. The CDR3 length is 13 residues. Per germline, CDR1 SQVTM and CDR2 ANQGSEA. Trimming stripped 3 bases from V and 0 bases from J, with 5 bases between. Written as DNA, the CDR3 is TGCAGCGTTGACAGTCCGAACACCGGGGAGCTGTTTTTT. As protein: CSVDSPNTGELFF.

The CDR3 DNA sequence: TGCGCCAGCAGCCAAGAAGGCATTCTCTACGAGCAGTACTTC. Its protein is CASSQEGILYEQYF. This chain uses TRBV4-1 with TRBJ2-7; D is uncertain. The CDR3 runs to 14 residues. Between the trimmed V and J ends, which lost 0 bases and 3 bases, there was a span of 9 bases. From germline, CDR1 is MGHRA and CDR2 YSYEKL.

This clonotype has a single count. The chain links TRBV10-3 to TRBJ1-4; D perhaps matches TRBD1 (5 bases). This CDR3 has 16 residues. Germline lookup yields CDR1 ENHRY and CDR2 SYGVKD. Between the trimmed V and J ends, which lost 0 bases and 7 bases, there was a span of 15 bases. Here the CDR3 DNA reads TGTGCCATCAGTGAGTCGTCGGGGACCGAAGGTGAAAAACTGTTTTTT. Residues: CAISESSGTEGEKLFF.